The 31 T cell receptor beta chains below come from one sample, sequenced in a study of beta chain features in type 1 diabetes. Antigens of these TCRs are unknown. cDNA synthesis used the whole RNA isolate, giving expressed TCRB sequences. Only in-frame clones appear in the TCRdb table, and some are missing; sequencing was by immunoSEQ multiplex PCR. Among under 300,000 clones listed, 20% to 25% were seen once. Whole-study findings and limits: Moderate yet significant TCRB CDR3 shortening was seen in Type 1 diabetes patients in all four CD4+ subsets.

Specimen: naive CD4+ T cells from blood. The receptors were sampled from a woman aged 30 to 39 with type 1 diabetes.

V usage is TRBV6-5 and J usage is TRBJ2-7; 8 bases match TRBD1. The CDR3 consists of 14 residues. The V gene's germline CDR1 is MNHEY and CDR2 SVGAGI. The ends lost 2 bases at V and 4 bases at J; junction bases unmatched: 4. The CDR3 bases are TGTGCCAGCAGTTACGGACAGGGCATTTACGAGCAGTACTTC. Translation gives CASSYGQGIYEQYF.

This clone was seen only a few times. The V call is TRBV4-1, the J call TRBJ2-1; 8 nucleotides line up with TRBD2. The CDR3 runs 19 residues. V gave up 2 bases and J gave up 4 bases; unmatched junction bases: 16. Germline V gives CDR1 MGHRA, CDR2 YSYEKL. CDR3 bases: TGCGCCAGCAGCCAAAGAGGGCTTAGCGGGACCTCCAATTACAATGAGCAGTTCTTC. Protein: CASSQRGLSGTSNYNEQFF.

The chain recombines TRBV7-2 with TRBJ1-5; tentatively, D is TRBD1 (6 bases). The CDR3 totals 14 residues. The germline CDR1 and CDR2 sequences are SGHTA and FQGNSA. Trimming pared 5 bases from V and 5 bases from J, leaving 13 bases between. CDR3 bases: TGTGCCAGCAGCACGACAGGCCCTGATCAGCCCCAGCATTTT. This translates into CASSTTGPDQPQHF.

This rearrangement joins TRBV30 to TRBJ2-1, with no clear D. CDR3 length: 12 residues. Between the trimmed V and J ends, which lost 0 bases and 8 bases, there was a span of 8 bases. Germline V gene sequence: CDR1 GTSNPN, CDR2 SVGIG (reference sequence). The CDR3 sequence: CAWSVNSYEQFF. In DNA form, the CDR3 reads TGTGCCTGGAGTGTGAATAGCTATGAGCAGTTCTTC.

The table lists this clone with a few counts. The rearrangement joins TRBV29-1 to TRBJ1-3, with D hard to call. The V gene's germline CDR1 is SQVTM and CDR2 ANQGSEA. V was cut by 4 bases and J by 4 bases, with 8 bases left in between. This CDR3 is 12 amino acids long. Written as DNA, the CDR3 is TGCAGCGTTGGGACTGAAGGAAACACCATATATTTT. It is translated as CSVGTEGNTIYF.

This clone occurred a few times. The rearrangement joins TRBV12-5 to TRBJ1-2; TRBD1 might be the D (5 bases). This CDR3 has 13 amino acids. Trimming shortened V by 1 base and J by 2 bases, and 5 bases separated the two germline ends. Germline V gene lookup returns CDR1 LGHNT and CDR2 FRNRAP. The CDR3 region has the DNA TGTGCTAGTGGTTTGGACAGGAACTATGGCTACACCTTC. Encoded protein: CASGLDRNYGYTF.

In its sample, this clone was seen a few times. The chain links TRBV9 to TRBJ2-3, with D unclear. Trimming cost V 0 bases and J 4 bases, with 9 bases left between them. The CDR3 has 14 residues. CDR1 SGDLS and CDR2 YYNGEE come from the germline V gene. The CDR3 spells CASSVATRADTQYF. The CDR3 bases are TGTGCCAGCAGCGTAGCTACACGGGCAGATACGCAGTATTTT.

This sequence joins TRBV15 and TRBJ2-4, with D possibly TRBD1 on 5 matching bases. V was shortened by 8 bases and J by 5 bases, with 13 bases between the two germline ends. The CDR3 spans 13 residues. The germline V gene encodes CDR1 LNHNV and CDR2 YYDKDF (reference sequence). This chain's CDR3 is CATPTQGENIQYF. Written as DNA, the CDR3 is TGTGCCACCCCGACCCAGGGTGAAAACATTCAGTACTTC. Full variable domain (rest looked up from reference TRBV15 and TRBJ2-4): DAMVIQNPRYQVTQFGKPVTLSCSQTLNHNVMYWYQQKSSQAPKLLFHYYDKDFNNEADTPDNFQSRRPNTSFCFLDIRSPGLGDTAMYLCATPTQGENIQYFGAGTRLSVL.

The V and J genes are TRBV7-9 and TRBJ1-5; 7 bases align to TRBD1. The CDR3 is 15 residues long. The ends lost 2 bases at V and 1 base at J; junction bases unmatched: 2. Germline V gene sequence: CDR1 SEHNR, CDR2 FQNEAQ (reference sequence). DNA for the CDR3: TGTGCCAGCAGCTTATACAGGGGAAGCAATCAGCCCCAGCATTTT. The encoded protein is CASSLYRGSNQPQHF. Complete variable domain (other parts from reference TRBV7-9 and TRBJ1-5): DTGVSQNPRHKITKRGQNVTFRCDPISEHNRLYWYRQTLGQGPEFLTYFQNEAQLEKSRLLSDRFSAERPKGSFSTLEIQRTEQGDSAMYLCASSLYRGSNQPQHFGDGTRLSIL.

This clone was seen more than once but under ten times. The sample holds other DNA sequences that translate to the same CDR3. The V call is TRBV7-2, the J call TRBJ2-7; 9 bases are a match to TRBD1. The V segment lost 1 base and the J segment 4 bases; nucleotides outside the gene matches: 5. This CDR3 is built from 15 residues. Germline lookup yields CDR1 SGHTA and CDR2 FQGNSA. CDR3 in amino acids: CASSLGTGAAYEQYF. In nucleotides, the CDR3 is TGTGCCAGCAGCTTAGGGACAGGGGCCGCGTACGAGCAGTACTTC.

There are a few counts of this clone. This chain uses TRBV6-6 with TRBJ2-1, with 7 bases fitting TRBD2. Germline trimming cut 6 bases from V and 4 bases from J; bases unmatched to any gene: 12. Germline CDR1 MNHNY, CDR2 SVGAGI (reference sequence). The CDR3 runs to 16 residues. The chain's CDR3 is CASSGEGFRNYNEQFF. As DNA, the CDR3 is TGTGCCAGCAGCGGGGAGGGATTTCGAAATTACAATGAGCAGTTCTTC.

This sequence joins TRBV15 and TRBJ2-1; 8 bases are shared with TRBD2. Germline CDR1 and CDR2: LNHNV and YYDKDF (reference sequence). The CDR3 extends over 18 amino acids. Unmatched junction bases numbered 14, after V lost 6 bases and J lost 1 base. The CDR3 DNA reads TGTGCCACCAGGGCCCCCCAGGGACTAGTAGGTTCCTACAATGAGCAGTTCTTC. As protein: CATRAPQGLVGSYNEQFF.

This rearrangement joins TRBV9 to TRBJ1-5; D not certain. Per the germline V gene, CDR1 is SGDLS and CDR2 is YYNGEE. This CDR3 has 15 residues. The V and J ends lost 6 bases and 0 bases respectively, with 13 bases between them. The CDR3: CASNFAGNSNQPQHF. Written as DNA, the CDR3 is TGTGCCAGCAATTTTGCCGGGAATAGCAATCAGCCCCAGCATTTT. Full variable domain (rest looked up from reference TRBV9 and TRBJ1-5): DSGVTQTPKHLITATGQRVTLRCSPRSGDLSVYWYQQSLDQGLQFLIQYYNGEERAKGNILERFSAQQFPDLHSELNLSSLELGDSALYFCASNFAGNSNQPQHFGDGTRLSIL.

The chain links TRBV7-6 to TRBJ2-7, with D perhaps TRBD1 (6 bases). V dropped 5 bases and J dropped 0 bases, with 14 bases sitting between them. The CDR3 has 15 amino acids. CDR1 is SGHVS, CDR2 FNYEAQ, per germline. CDR3: CASSQRSRGSYEQYF. The CDR3 DNA sequence: TGTGCCAGCAGCCAGAGAAGCAGGGGCTCCTACGAGCAGTACTTC.

This clone came up a few times. A junction end diverges from the germline sequence, so it may reflect a read error. The chain combines TRBV6-1 with TRBJ1-3; TRBD1 might be the D (6 bases). This CDR3 is 15 amino acids long. Germline lookup yields CDR1 MNHNS and CDR2 SASEGT. CDR3 protein: CASSESPGQLTKGQF. In DNA form, the CDR3 reads TGTGCCAGCAGTGAGTCGCCTGGACAGTTAACGAAGGGCCAATTT.

This sequence joins TRBV7-2 and TRBJ2-2; 7 bases are shared with TRBD1. The CDR3 extends over 14 amino acids. V gave up 1 base and J gave up 9 bases; unmatched junction bases: 5. Per the germline V gene, CDR1 is SGHTA and CDR2 is FQGNSA. In nucleotides, the CDR3 is TGTGCCAGCAGCTTAGACAGGGGATCGTGGGAGCTGTTTTTT. Residues: CASSLDRGSWELFF.

DNA for the CDR3: TGTGCCAGCAGCAGCCCGGGACAGAAGAACTACGAGCAGTACTTC. This sequence encodes CASSSPGQKNYEQYF. The genes are TRBV21-1 and TRBJ2-7; the D segment call TRBD1 is taken from the table without a DNA check. TRBV21-1 constitutes a pseudogene. This CDR3 is 15 amino acids long.

The J gene is TRBJ1-2, the V gene TRBV6-6, with a weak D call TRBD1 (5 bases). V was shortened by 7 bases and J by 4 bases, with 13 bases between the two germline ends. Looked up from germline, CDR1 is MNHNY and CDR2 is SVGAGI (reference sequence). There are 13 residues in the CDR3. The CDR3 DNA follows: TGTGCCAGCAACCGGGGGGGGTCCTATGGCTACACCTTC. Translating gives CASNRGGSYGYTF.

The CDR3 spells CASSQGGHGYTF. The CDR3 DNA follows: TGTGCCAGCTCCCAGGGGGGACATGGCTACACCTTC. The chain couples TRBV28 to TRBJ1-2; TRBD1 agrees at 7 bases. The CDR3 is made up of 12 amino acids. Germline V lookup: CDR1 MDHEN, CDR2 SYDVKM. Trimming took 8 bases from V and 6 from J; bases not matched to a gene: 6.

In this sample, this clone turned up a few times. The chain is built from TRBV11-2 and TRBJ1-2, with a weak D call TRBD1 (6 bases). The CDR3 has 15 residues. Germline assignment: CDR1 SGHAT and CDR2 FQNNGV. V lost 11 bases to trimming and J lost 2 bases, with 21 bases between them. The chain's CDR3 is CASATGPPGNYGYTF. The CDR3 DNA reads as TGTGCCTCGGCGACAGGACCGCCCGGGAACTATGGCTACACCTTC.

The chain is built from TRBV29-1 and TRBJ1-1; D is possibly TRBD1 (5 bases). This CDR3 is built from 10 residues. The germline gives CDR1 SQVTM, CDR2 ANQGSEA. V shed 5 bases and J shed 10 bases, with 11 bases lying between them. The CDR3 here is CSVLQVTAFF. The CDR3 coding sequence is TGCAGCGTTTTACAGGTAACAGCTTTCTTT.

V and J are TRBV2 and TRBJ2-5, with D possibly being TRBD1 (7 bases). Trimming removed 6 bases from V and 5 bases from J, with 13 bases in between. The CDR3 contains 13 residues. The germline V gene encodes CDR1 SNHLY and CDR2 FYNNEI. The CDR3 sequence: CASRRQGGETQYF. As DNA, the CDR3 is TGTGCCAGCAGACGACAGGGAGGCGAGACCCAGTACTTC. The entire variable domain, with the rest obtained from reference TRBV2 and TRBJ2-5, is as follows: EPEVTQTPSHQVTQMGQEVILRCVPISNHLYFYWYRQILGQKVEFLVSFYNNEISEKSEIFDDQFSVERPDGSNFTLKIRSTKLEDSAMYFCASRRQGGETQYFGPGTRLLVL.

The gene calls are TRBV29-1 and TRBJ1-1; D uncertain. The V and J ends lost 1 base and 1 base respectively, with 10 bases between them. Looked up from germline, CDR1 is SQVTM and CDR2 is ANQGSEA. The CDR3 is made up of 14 amino acids. CDR3 in amino acids: CSVEGARANTEAFF. The CDR3 nucleotides read TGCAGCGTTGAAGGGGCGAGGGCGAACACTGAAGCTTTCTTT.

In DNA, the CDR3 is TGTGCCAGCAGTTTATCACTCGGGGTCTTCTTT. It specifies CASSLSLGVFF. The chain has TRBV28 and TRBJ1-1; D remains unclear. V shed 1 base and J shed 14 bases, with 11 bases lying between them. CDR1 is MDHEN, CDR2 SYDVKM, per germline. The CDR3 runs to 11 residues.

Here the CDR3 DNA reads TGTGCCAGCAGCGCCCGACAGGACGTTGGCTACACCTTC. Amino acid sequence: CASSARQDVGYTF. The genes are TRBV7-8 and TRBJ1-2; TRBD1 is a possible D gene (6 bases). The germline V gene has CDR1 SGHVS and CDR2 FQNEAQ. The V end was cut by 5 bases, the J end by 7 bases, with 14 bases between. The CDR3 is 13 amino acids.

The V and J genes are TRBV5-4 and TRBJ2-1, with TRBD2 matching 9 bases. The germline V gene encodes CDR1 SGHNT and CDR2 YYREEE (reference sequence). The junction had 5 bases not matched to a gene; V was cut back by 0 bases and J by 4 bases. This CDR3 comprises 16 residues. The CDR3 DNA is TGTGCCAGCAGCTTGGGCTCTAGCGGGGCATACAATGAGCAGTTCTTC. Translation: CASSLGSSGAYNEQFF.

Only a few counts were recorded for this clone. V gene TRBV6-5 combines with J gene TRBJ2-1, with TRBD2 matching over 9 bases. CDR1 and CDR2 from the germline V gene are MNHEY and SVGAGI. This CDR3 is 14 amino acids long. Trimming cost V 4 bases and J 15 bases; bases outside gene matches: 13. CDR3 sequence reads: CASSSPSGTSRRFF. The CDR3 nucleotides are TGTGCCAGCAGTTCCCCCTCCGGGACTAGCAGGAGGTTCTTC.

The V gene is TRBV7-3, the J gene TRBJ2-2; the match to TRBD2 covers 8 bases. Germline trimming cut 8 bases from V and 2 bases from J; bases unmatched to any gene: 4. Germline V lookup: CDR1 SGHTA, CDR2 FQGTGA. There are 14 residues in the CDR3. The CDR3 coding sequence is TGTGCCAGCCGTAGCGGGATTAACACCGGGGAGCTGTTTTTT. It encodes CASRSGINTGELFF.

This clone has just a few counts. J is TRBJ2-1 and V is TRBV30; 7 bases are shared with TRBD2. Germline loops: CDR1 GTSNPN, CDR2 SVGIG (reference sequence). This CDR3 is built from 13 residues. Trimming removed 8 bases from V and 1 base from J; junction bases left unmatched: 5. CDR3 residues: CARTSASYNEQFF. The CDR3 DNA follows: TGTGCCAGAACTAGCGCTTCCTACAATGAGCAGTTCTTC.

The gene calls are TRBV7-3 and TRBJ1-2, with a weak D call TRBD1 (6 bases). CDR3 size: 13 residues. V was pared by 4 bases and J by 7 bases, with 13 bases between. Germline V CDR1 and CDR2: SGHTA, FQGTGA. Here the CDR3 reads CASSSAGERGYTF. The CDR3 DNA reads TGTGCCAGCAGCTCGGCAGGGGAGCGTGGCTACACCTTC. Looking up the rest from reference TRBV7-3 and TRBJ1-2 gives the full variable domain: GAGVSQTPSNKVTEKGKYVELRCDPISGHTALYWYRQSLGQGPEFLIYFQGTGAADDSGLPNDRFFAVRPEGSVSTLKIQRTERGDSAVYLCASSSAGERGYTFGSGTRLTVV.

This clone was observed a few times. The V gene is TRBV7-9, the J gene TRBJ1-2, with D possibly matching TRBD1 (5 bases). CDR1 is SEHNR, CDR2 FQNEAQ, per germline (reference sequence). V lost 0 bases and J lost 4, with 9 bases in between. There are 14 residues in the CDR3. The CDR3 nucleotides read TGTGCCAGCAGCTTAGCAGGGGCTGGCTATGGCTACACCTTC. As protein: CASSLAGAGYGYTF.